One and the same sample provided the 28 T cell receptor beta chains below, sequenced in a study of shared clonotypes between healthy human individuals (TCRdb year 2020). The protocol used for the library was the immunoSEQ multiplex PCR assay. Here the immuneACCESS table is served through TCRdb, limited to in-frame sequences with V and J called. Missing clones are a known gap in these copies; in checked studies unresolved V genes cover under half, and the rest lacks a known reason. Recorded for this sample are 450,000 to 650,000 clones; around three quarters of them occurred a single time. The ten most abundant clones make up around 11% of the sample. The source material was PBMCs. The receptors derive from a woman in her 40s in good health. Some clones in this sample may be carry-over from other donors' samples.

This chain connects TRBV7-2 to TRBJ2-7; perhaps TRBD2 as D (5 bases). The CDR3 length is 15 residues. Germline V CDR1 and CDR2: SGHTA, FQGNSA. V lost 5 bases and J 4 bases, leaving 18 bases between the germline ends. CDR3: CASSTFRGWGYEQYF. CDR3 nucleotides: TGTGCCAGCAGCACCTTTAGAGGGTGGGGTTACGAGCAGTACTTC. Drawing the rest from reference TRBV7-2 and TRBJ2-7, the complete variable domain is GAGVSQSPSNKVTEKGKDVELRCDPISGHTALYWYRQSLGQGLEFLIYFQGNSAPDKSGLPSDRFSAERTGGSVSTLTIQRTQQEDSAVYLCASSTFRGWGYEQYFGPGTRLTVT.

V and J are TRBV5-1 and TRBJ2-7; either TRBD1 or TRBD2 may fit D (5 bases each). Per the germline V gene, CDR1 is SGHRS and CDR2 is YFSETQ. Trimming removed 4 bases from V and 4 bases from J, with 18 bases in between. The CDR3 has 15 amino acids. The chain's CDR3 is CASSRGDPHRYEQYF. In DNA, the CDR3 is TGCGCCAGCAGCCGAGGGGACCCCCACCGATACGAGCAGTACTTC. Full variable domain (remainder filled in from reference TRBV5-1 and TRBJ2-7): KAGVTQTPRYLIKTRGQQVTLSCSPISGHRSVSWYQQTPGQGLQFLFEYFSETQRNKGNFPGRFSGRQFSNSRSEMNVSTLELGDSALYLCASSRGDPHRYEQYFGPGTRLTVT.

The chain employs TRBV28 and TRBJ2-7; D might be TRBD1 (5 bases). This CDR3 has 15 residues. CDR1 and CDR2 (germline): MDHEN, SYDVKM. Trimming cost V 2 bases and J 1 base, with 12 bases left between them. In nucleotides, the CDR3 is TGTGCCAGCAGTTTAGGGGCCACTGGATCCTACGAGCAGTACTTC. It encodes CASSLGATGSYEQYF.

This sequence joins TRBV5-6 and TRBJ2-7; 8 bases are shared with TRBD1. This CDR3 comprises 15 residues. The V gene's germline CDR1 is SGHDT and CDR2 YYEEEE. J gave up 3 bases and V 2 bases, and 7 bases lay outside the gene matches. The CDR3 DNA reads as TGTGCCAGCAGCTTTTTACAGGGGGGAGGCTACGAGCAGTACTTC. It codes for CASSFLQGGGYEQYF.

This rearrangement joins TRBV6-1 to TRBJ2-6, with 9 bases lining up with TRBD1. The germline CDR1 and CDR2 sequences are MNHNS and SASEGT. The ends lost 8 bases at V and 1 base at J; junction bases unmatched: 3. This CDR3 comprises 15 residues. CDR3 loop: CASRQGVSGANVLTF. CDR3 nucleotides: TGTGCCAGCCGACAGGGGGTGTCTGGGGCCAACGTCCTGACTTTC.

This chain connects TRBV4-1 to TRBJ2-3, with 9 bases matching TRBD2. CDR3 length equals 15 residues. Germline V gene lookup returns CDR1 MGHRA and CDR2 YSYEKL. Germline trimming cut 4 bases from V and 4 bases from J; bases unmatched to any gene: 6. CDR3 loop: CASSLSGRGADTQYF. CDR3 nucleotides: TGCGCCAGCAGCCTTAGCGGGAGAGGGGCAGATACGCAGTATTTT.

J is TRBJ2-2 and V is TRBV5-4; 8 bases match TRBD1. Trimming took 1 base from V and 3 from J; bases not matched to a gene: 8. The CDR3 length is 17 residues. Germline-derived CDR1 and CDR2 are SGHNT and YYREEE (reference sequence). The CDR3, as DNA: TGTGCCAGCAGCTTGTCCGCAGGGGGCGTTTACACCGGGGAGCTGTTTTTT. Translation gives CASSLSAGGVYTGELFF.

The chain combines TRBV7-2 with TRBJ2-7, with 11 bases identical to TRBD1. Germline V gene sequence: CDR1 SGHTA, CDR2 FQGNSA. This CDR3 has 14 residues. V lost 1 base, J lost 12 bases, and 8 bases stayed unmatched. The CDR3 DNA reads as TGTGCCAGCAGCTTAGAGTTCCGGACAGGGGGCCTGTACTTC. As protein: CASSLEFRTGGLYF. Complete variable domain (other parts from reference TRBV7-2 and TRBJ2-7): GAGVSQSPSNKVTEKGKDVELRCDPISGHTALYWYRQSLGQGLEFLIYFQGNSAPDKSGLPSDRFSAERTGGSVSTLTIQRTQQEDSAVYLCASSLEFRTGGLYFGPGTRLTVT.

This chain uses TRBV28 with TRBJ1-2, with TRBD1 matching over 8 bases. The J segment lost 3 bases and the V segment lost 8 bases, leaving 11 bases of the junction unmatched. From germline, CDR1 is MDHEN and CDR2 SYDVKM. CDR3 length: 15 amino acids. The CDR3 bases are TGTGCCAGCGCACCGGGACAGGCGTTTTACTATGGCTACACCTTC. Its protein product is CASAPGQAFYYGYTF.

V and J are TRBV7-8 and TRBJ2-1, with D perhaps matching TRBD2 (6 bases). Germline V gene data show CDR1 as SGHVS and CDR2 as FQNEAQ. Trimming shortened V by 5 bases and J by 2 bases, and 10 bases separated the two germline ends. The CDR3 sequence is 14 residues long. The CDR3 DNA sequence: TGTGCCAGCAGCAGCGGACTAACCTACAATGAGCAGTTCTTC. It yields the protein CASSSGLTYNEQFF.

This clone has a handful of counts. The chain employs TRBV29-1 and TRBJ1-5; TRBD1 is a possible D gene (5 bases). This CDR3 is built from 13 residues. Trimming left V 4 bases short and J 7 bases short, with 14 bases between. CDR1 and CDR2 from the germline V gene are SQVTM and ANQGSEA. The CDR3 coding sequence is TGCAGCGTTGCATTGGGGGGAGACCAGCCCCAGCATTTT. It translates to CSVALGGDQPQHF.

The V and J genes are TRBV6-6 and TRBJ2-7; D might be TRBD1 or TRBD2, each matching 5 bases. Deletions cut 4 bases from V and 2 bases from J, with 15 bases between. The CDR3 runs to 15 residues. The germline CDR1 and CDR2 sequences are MNHNY and SVGAGI (reference sequence). The chain's CDR3 is CASSSPSGGPYEQYF. The CDR3, as DNA: TGTGCCAGCAGTTCACCTTCTGGGGGACCCTACGAGCAGTACTTC.

The table lists this clone with a count of one. This chain uses TRBV7-2 with TRBJ1-5, with 7 nucleotides matching TRBD1. The CDR3 length is 17 residues. The germline V gene has CDR1 SGHTA and CDR2 FQGNSA. J gave up 4 bases and V 5 bases, and 14 bases lay outside the gene matches. The chain's CDR3 is CASSQTGGQPWNQPQHF. CDR3 coding DNA: TGTGCCAGCAGCCAAACCGGGGGACAGCCTTGGAATCAGCCCCAGCATTTT.

This clone was picked up one time. The V gene is TRBV7-2, the J gene TRBJ1-2; D not certain. Germline values: CDR1 SGHTA, CDR2 FQGNSA. Trimming cost V 2 bases and J 4 bases, with 14 bases left between them. This CDR3 spans 15 amino acids. The CDR3 DNA reads TGTGCCAGCAGCTTACTCCCCCGGAGCCCCTATGGCTACACCTTC. Translated, it gives CASSLLPRSPYGYTF.

This rearrangement joins TRBV19 to TRBJ2-7; 9 bases are a match to TRBD2. There are 16 residues in the CDR3. Germline CDR1 reads LNHDA; CDR2 reads SQIVND (reference sequence). The ends lost 3 bases at V and 2 bases at J; junction bases unmatched: 8. The CDR3 protein is CASSIRLADYTYEQYF. The CDR3 DNA reads as TGTGCCAGTAGTATCCGACTAGCGGATTACACCTACGAGCAGTACTTC.

The chain combines TRBV19 with TRBJ2-5, with 10 bases matching TRBD2. From germline, CDR1 is LNHDA and CDR2 SQIVND (reference sequence). Germline trimming cut 4 bases from V and 5 bases from J; bases unmatched to any gene: 7. CDR3 size: 15 residues. The chain's CDR3 is CASSTAGGRGETQYF. CDR3 sequence (DNA): TGTGCCAGTAGTACAGCGGGAGGGCGGGGGGAGACCCAGTACTTC.

Comments on this clone: Distinct nucleotide sequences in the sample also encode this CDR3. The chain couples TRBV30 to TRBJ1-2; 8 bases are shared with TRBD1. The CDR3 covers 12 residues. Germline CDR1 reads GTSNPN; CDR2 reads SVGIG (reference sequence). The trim removed 5 bases at V and 7 bases at J, leaving 6 bases unmatched. The CDR3 DNA follows: TGTGCCTGGGAGGACAGGGTCTTTGGCTACACCTTC. This gives the protein CAWEDRVFGYTF.

The V and J genes are TRBV7-2 and TRBJ2-2, with 8 positions matching TRBD1. The CDR3 loop spans 15 amino acids. Losses at the gene ends were 3 bases for V and 7 bases for J; bases not matched to a gene: 7. The germline gives CDR1 SGHTA, CDR2 FQGNSA. CDR3 sequence: CASSFQGALVGELFF. The DNA for the CDR3 is TGTGCCAGCAGCTTTCAGGGGGCGCTGGTCGGGGAGCTGTTTTTT.

The genes are TRBV6-5 and TRBJ2-7; D possibly corresponds to TRBD2 (7 bases). From germline, CDR1 is MNHEY and CDR2 SVGAGI. The V end was cut by 5 bases, the J end by 2 bases, with 16 bases between. The CDR3 totals 15 residues. CDR3 nucleotide sequence: TGTGCCAGCAGTCCCGGAGGGGGGAGGGCCTACGAGCAGTACTTC. This codes for CASSPGGGRAYEQYF.

This chain connects TRBV5-1 to TRBJ2-1, with a weak D call TRBD2 (5 bases). There are 16 residues in the CDR3. Germline assignment: CDR1 SGHRS and CDR2 YFSETQ. V lost 4 bases and J lost 2, with 16 bases in between. CDR3 DNA sequence: TGCGCCAGCAGCGAAACTAGAGGGCGGGCCTACAATGAGCAGTTCTTC. Protein sequence: CASSETRGRAYNEQFF.

The rearrangement uses TRBV7-9 and TRBJ1-1; TRBD1 is a possible D gene (6 bases). There are 14 residues in the CDR3. Per the germline V gene, CDR1 is SEHNR and CDR2 is FQNEAQ (reference sequence). Deletions cut 5 bases from V and 1 base from J, with 11 bases between. The CDR3 loop reads CASSATGSNTEAFF. The CDR3 DNA follows: TGTGCCAGCAGCGCCACAGGGTCGAACACTGAAGCTTTCTTT.

This sequence joins TRBV5-1 and TRBJ1-2, with D hard to call. Germline V lookup: CDR1 SGHRS, CDR2 YFSETQ. V lost 3 bases and J lost 0, with 9 bases in between. CDR3 size: 14 residues. CDR3 residues: CASSWEAANYGYTF. The CDR3 DNA sequence: TGCGCCAGCAGCTGGGAAGCAGCTAACTATGGCTACACCTTC.

To note about this clone: The sample has other DNA sequences that encode this CDR3 too. V and J are TRBV7-2 and TRBJ2-1; 11 nucleotides match TRBD2. CDR3 length: 16 amino acids. Germline loops: CDR1 SGHTA, CDR2 FQGNSA. V lost 1 base to trimming and J lost 4 bases; unmatched junction nucleotides: 3. The CDR3 DNA reads as TGTGCCAGCAGCTTAGTTGGGACTAGCGGTTACAATGAGCAGTTCTTC. Amino acid sequence: CASSLVGTSGYNEQFF.

The chain uses TRBV28 and TRBJ2-4, with 7 bases lining up with TRBD1. The CDR3 extends over 16 amino acids. V lost 4 bases to trimming and J lost 7 bases; unmatched junction nucleotides: 13. Germline lookup yields CDR1 MDHEN and CDR2 SYDVKM. CDR3 amino acids: CASSSHDRARHNIQYF. The CDR3, as DNA: TGTGCCAGCAGTTCCCACGACAGGGCTCGCCACAACATTCAGTACTTC.

The chain joins TRBV6-5 to TRBJ2-2; D is unresolved. CDR3 size: 15 residues. Per germline, CDR1 MNHEY and CDR2 SVGAGI. Deletions cut 4 bases from V and 4 bases from J, with 13 bases between. DNA for the CDR3: TGTGCCAGCAGTTTGAACACCCGAGGCACCGGGGAGCTGTTTTTT. Encoded protein: CASSLNTRGTGELFF.

There are a few counts of this clone. V is TRBV7-9 and J is TRBJ1-4, with 8 bases matching TRBD1. The germline gives CDR1 SEHNR, CDR2 FQNEAQ (reference sequence). Trimming cost V 4 bases and J 8 bases; bases outside gene matches: 6. The CDR3 is 14 residues long. CDR3 in amino acids: CASSSGQGGEKLFF. In nucleotides, the CDR3 is TGTGCCAGCAGCTCAGGACAGGGAGGGGAAAAACTGTTTTTT.

In its sample, this clone was seen a few times. The chain employs TRBV10-3 and TRBJ1-1; the match to TRBD1 covers 8 bases. Germline loops: CDR1 ENHRY, CDR2 SYGVKD. V was pared by 5 bases and J by 1 base, with 9 bases of the junction left unmatched. The CDR3 totals 16 residues. The CDR3 DNA reads as TGTGCCATCAGTCCGGGACAGGAGACGTCGAACACTGAAGCTTTCTTT. This codes for CAISPGQETSNTEAFF.

This rearrangement joins TRBV6-1 to TRBJ2-7, with 15 bases aligning to TRBD2. Germline CDR1 reads MNHNS; CDR2 reads SASEGT. The J segment lost 9 bases and the V segment lost 4 bases, leaving 7 bases of the junction unmatched. This CDR3 region has 15 residues. The CDR3 DNA sequence: TGTGCCAGCAGTGTGGGGACTAGCGGGAGGAATGGGCAGTACTTC. Amino acids: CASSVGTSGRNGQYF.